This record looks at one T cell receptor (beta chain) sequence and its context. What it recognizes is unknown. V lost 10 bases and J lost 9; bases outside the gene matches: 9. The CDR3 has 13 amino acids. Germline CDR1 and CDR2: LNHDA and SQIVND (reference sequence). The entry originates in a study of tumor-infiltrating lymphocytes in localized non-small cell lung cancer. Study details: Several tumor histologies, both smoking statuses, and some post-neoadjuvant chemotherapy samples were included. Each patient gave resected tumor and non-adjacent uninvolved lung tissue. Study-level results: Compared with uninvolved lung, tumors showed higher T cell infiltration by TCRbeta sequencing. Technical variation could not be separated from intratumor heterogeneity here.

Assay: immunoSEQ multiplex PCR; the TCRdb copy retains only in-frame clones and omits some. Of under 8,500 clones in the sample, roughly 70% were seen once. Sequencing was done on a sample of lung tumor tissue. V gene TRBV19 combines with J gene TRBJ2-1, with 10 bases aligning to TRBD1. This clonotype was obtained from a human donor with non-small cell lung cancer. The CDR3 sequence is CATETGGFGEQFF. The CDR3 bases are TGTGCCACTGAGACAGGGGGCTTCGGTGAGCAGTTCTTC.